This T cell receptor (beta chain) was profiled in a study of T cell repertoires in cytomegalovirus infection. On the study more broadly: HLA-B-restricted CMV epitopes that are well studied were used alongside recently identified HLA-C-restricted ones. CMV infection together with matching HLA type was indicated by public TCR beta signatures. Study outcomes and limitations: HLA-C-restricted CMV clonotypes gave the most frequent clonotype in two of eight donors. Carriage of CMV together with the relevant HLA was identifiable through cumulative public TCR beta family frequency.

Concerning this clonotype itself: Its matching antigen is unknown.

CDR3 length equals 15 residues. Trimming removed 4 bases from V and 10 bases from J, with 17 bases in between. In germline, CDR1 is SGHAT, CDR2 FQNNGV. TCRdb reprocessed the reads with MiXCR, giving one entry per CDR3 protein. The sample holds approximately 730,000 distinct CDR3 sequences, approximately 33% seen once. The receptor was isolated from a human donor in good health (CMV status not recorded). Some clones in this sample may be carry-over from other donors' samples. The material sequenced was cultured PBMCs, taken from culture after CMV antigen stimulation. The chain combines TRBV11-2 with TRBJ1-6; TRBD1 is a possible D gene (6 bases). This CDR3 is CASSSGGVGASPLHF. CDR3 sequence (DNA): TGTGCCAGCAGCTCCGGTGGGGTGGGGGCGTCACCCCTCCACTTT.